This TCR beta chain was observed in a study of shared clonotypes between healthy human individuals (dated by TCRdb to 2018 to 2020). Concerning the study at large: A couple of women and three men aged 18 to 49 years were included in the cohort. Leukapheresis yielded between about 0.94 and 10 billion PBMCs per donor. To estimate repertoire size and how much clonotypes are shared between individuals, the study performed deep sequencing of blood TCR repertoires from a few healthy adults. Libraries were prepared and TCR repertoires were sequenced by different laboratories using diverse techniques, in order to increase sequencing depth and limit assay-specific biases. For each donor, three plates each were used for CD4 naive and CD4 memory, two plates were used for CD8 naive, and one plate was used for CD8 memory.

Using the deep immunoSEQ assay, multiplex PCR amplified TCR CDR3 regions from genomic DNA. Extracted genomic DNA from each cell subset was spread evenly across all wells of several immunoSEQ 96-well plates, with each plate serving as a replicate. For sorted subsets, 200 to 250 ng genomic DNA, equal to some 30,000 T cell genomes, was loaded into each replicate PCR. Purified libraries were measured with a Qubit 3.0 fluorometer, size-checked on a Bioanalyzer 2100, and measured again with the KAPA Library Quantification kit. Every immunoSEQ 96-well plate was sequenced on a separate single-read 150-cycle Illumina NextSeq 550 flow cell. The published analysis was carried out like this. Because only junctional sequences without quality scores were contained in the immunoSEQ output, filtering matching that applied to full-length reads could not be performed. To assign V/J genes and CDR3, sequences were annotated against IMGT germline references using PyIR, a Python wrapper for IgBLAST v1.9. Any read was removed if the V/J assignment was weak (E-value above 1e-6), the CDR3 was missing, or the read contained stop codons, out-of-frame junctions, or ambiguous translated residues. V3J clonotypes were defined by identical inferred V gene, J gene, and CDR3 amino acid sequence. Percentage overlap between repertoires was computed as shared unique clonotypes divided by the size of the smaller repertoire. Three approaches were used to assess repertoire richness: RTK rarefaction, the Chao1 estimator, and Recon v2.1 estimates of unobserved clonotypes. Generation probabilities were computed with OLGA for all TCRbeta clonotypes obtained by the gDNA method from several donors. As stored in TCRdb, this immuneACCESS dataset retains in-frame rearrangements with V and J assigned. A fraction of the clones does not appear; measured against another copy, unresolved V genes explain less than half of the discrepancy, and the remainder lacks a known reason. D and trimming were read from the DNA, whereas the V and J calls and clone size are those reported in that table. For this sample there are around 1,100,000 clones; around 77% appear just once. Roughly 0.82% of the sample belongs to the ten largest clones.

Healthy HIV-negative adults with no recently reported acute infections or vaccinations were included as donors. Every donor was a Caucasian adult residing in Nashville, Tennessee, USA. Magnetic negative selection was used to enrich CD4+ T cells, after which naive cells were positively selected on CD45RA and the negative fraction became the memory subset. Blood was collected by leukapheresis, and PBMCs were isolated by Ficoll-Histopaque density gradient centrifugation and then cryopreserved in liquid nitrogen vapor phase. Analytical flow cytometry was used to check the purity and quantity of each magnetically sorted T cell population. Each sorted fraction had its genomic DNA isolated and then quantified by UV absorbance on a Nanodrop 2000c. Counted from cysteine to phenylalanine, this CDR3 has 14 amino acids. Only CDR3 DNA remains: 42 bases, in frame from the first base. Based on the germline V gene, the CDR1 and CDR2 sequences are SGHRS and YFSETQ. V is pared back by 3 bases and J by 1 base, with 10 bases lying between the germline termini.

Of note for this clone: Its cognate antigen has yet to be identified. The input lacks base qualities; no much larger clone sits a single base away.

Results the study describes overall, beyond this receptor: Higher generation probabilities were observed for clonotypes shared by all four sorted-subset donors than for non-shared clonotypes. The small number of donors limited the genetic and exposure-history diversity represented. When several donors were compared, the shared fraction of clonotypes was about 5.2% for naive CD4, 3.5% for naive CD8, 2.3% for memory CD4, and 0.35% to 0.5% for memory CD8. Sampling was limited to blood, and TCR repertoires in tissue likely differ from TCR repertoires in blood. Incomplete sequencing was indicated by rarefaction of sorted-subset datasets, despite the large sequencing depth. Pairwise subsampling indicated that sequencing depth was expected to affect the degree of clonotype sharing among donors. Naive subsets generally had larger estimated clonotype richness than memory subsets.

The chain joins TRBV5-1 to TRBJ2-5, with the D gene not confidently named. The specimen was memory CD4+ T cells from PBMCs. The label giving this sample's cell subset or site can be read as: CD45RA-negative fraction. The clonotype comes from a man aged 18-30 years in good health. Some clones in this sample may be carry-over from other donors' samples. The encoded CDR3 is CASSSLAGQETQYF. The sequenced DNA: TGCGCCAGCAGCTCCCTGGCCGGCCAAGAGACCCAGTACTTC.